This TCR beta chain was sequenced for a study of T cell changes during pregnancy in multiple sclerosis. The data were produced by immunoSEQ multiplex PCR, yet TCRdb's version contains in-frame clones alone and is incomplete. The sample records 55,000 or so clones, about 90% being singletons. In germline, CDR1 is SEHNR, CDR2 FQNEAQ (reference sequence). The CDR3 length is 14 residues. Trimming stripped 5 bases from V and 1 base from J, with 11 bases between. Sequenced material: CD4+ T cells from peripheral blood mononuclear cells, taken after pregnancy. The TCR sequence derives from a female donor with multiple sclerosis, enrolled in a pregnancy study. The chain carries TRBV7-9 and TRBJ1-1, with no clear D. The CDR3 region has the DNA TGTGCCAGCAGCCGCGAACAGCCGAACACTGAAGCTTTCTTT. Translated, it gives CASSREQPNTEAFF.